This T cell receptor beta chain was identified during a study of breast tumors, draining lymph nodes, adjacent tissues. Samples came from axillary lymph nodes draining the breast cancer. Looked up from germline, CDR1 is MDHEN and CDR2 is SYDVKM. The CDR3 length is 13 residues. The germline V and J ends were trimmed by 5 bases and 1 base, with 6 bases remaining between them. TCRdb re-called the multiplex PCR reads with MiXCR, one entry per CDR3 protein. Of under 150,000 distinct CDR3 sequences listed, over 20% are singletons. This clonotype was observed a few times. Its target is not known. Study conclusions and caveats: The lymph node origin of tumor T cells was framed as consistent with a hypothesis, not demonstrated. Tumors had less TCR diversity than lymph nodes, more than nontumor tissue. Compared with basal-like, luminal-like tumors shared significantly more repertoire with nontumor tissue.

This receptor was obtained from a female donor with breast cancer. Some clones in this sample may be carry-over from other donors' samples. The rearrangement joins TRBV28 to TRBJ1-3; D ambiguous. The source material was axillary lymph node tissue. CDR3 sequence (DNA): TGTGCCAGCAGTCCCAGATCTGGAAACACCATATATTTT. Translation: CASSPRSGNTIYF.